The clone carrying this T cell receptor (beta chain) was found once. Its antigen is not known. The data stem from a study of shared clonotypes between healthy human individuals. About 30,000 T cell genomes (approximately 0.2 ug DNA) went into each sorted-subset replicate. How the authors handled the data: Junction-only sequences without quality scores were provided by ImmunoSEQ, so filtering was different. The method was immunoSEQ multiplex PCR; TCRdb's version includes in-frame clones alone and lacks a portion of them. That table is the source of V, J and clone size, and D and trimming were worked out from the DNA. This sample has 1.5 million to 1.9 million clones; approximately 98% occur once, and the top ten carry roughly 0.4%. Study-level points and caveats: Sequencing depth was expected to influence donor clonotype sharing. Generally, naive subsets came out with larger estimated richness than memory subsets.

Germline-derived CDR1 and CDR2 are SGHRS and YFSETQ. V dropped 0 bases and J dropped 7; count of bases not matched to a gene: 14. The CDR3 totals 18 residues. J is TRBJ2-1 and V is TRBV5-1, with 9 bases lining up with TRBD2. The sample consisted of naive CD4+ T cells sorted from blood. This sample's subset: CD45RA+ positively selected. This receptor was identified in a man aged 25 to 40 in good health. The CDR3 DNA sequence: TGCGCCAGCAGCTTGGGACCAGCGGGAGGCCCCGGGGGGAATGAGCAGTTCTTC. It codes for CASSLGPAGGPGGNEQFF.